The clone carrying this T cell receptor beta chain turned up a few times. The target antigen is unknown. Germline V gene sequence: CDR1 SGHTA, CDR2 FQGNSA. The CDR3 has 13 residues. Deletions cut 1 base from V and 7 bases from J, with 11 bases between. Data came from immunoSEQ multiplex PCR; TCRdb stores just in-frame clones and leaves some out. The repertoire holds some 120,000 clones, 70% to 90% seen once, with 9% to 9.5% in the top ten. This sample is drawn from a study of T cell responses to AZD1222 COVID-19 vaccine. Study at large: Pooling covered second doses at about 4 or about 12 weeks. Findings of the study overall: Sampled repertoires all dated from after the peak T cell response. Of spike-specific TCRs, nearly half reportedly target regions left unmutated in variants. Clonal diversity was possibly underestimated, and white British individuals and females predominated among donors.

This TCR was recovered from an adult in good health. Sequenced material: peripheral blood, taken on day 0 of AZD1222 vaccination. The chain couples TRBV7-2 to TRBJ2-7, with a tentative D call TRBD2 (5 bases). CDR3 sequence reads: CASSLGPLAEQYF. The CDR3 DNA reads as TGTGCCAGCAGCTTAGGCCCCTTAGCGGAGCAGTACTTC.